This T cell receptor beta chain emerged from a study of STAT5B mutations in CD4+ large granular lymphocyte leukemia. With regard to this clone: Its cognate antigen is unknown.

Study results and caveats: Without HLA matching, higher CD4+ than CD8+ T-LGLL clonality could reflect small sample size.

The assay was run at survey level. Sequencing was performed with immunoSEQ multiplex PCR; in TCRdb, only in-frame clones are kept and a portion is missing. The sample consists of roughly 40,000 clones, about 86% of them appearing once. This TCR was recovered from a human donor in good health. Sequencing used CD4+ T cells from blood buffy coats.

CDR3 nucleotides: TGCGCCAGCAGCTTGGCGCCAGCTTCTGAAGCTTTCTTT. It translates to CASSLAPASEAFF. V and J are TRBV5-1 and TRBJ1-1; D is unclear. The CDR3 totals 13 residues. Germline V gives CDR1 SGHRS, CDR2 YFSETQ. V dropped 0 bases and J dropped 6 bases, with 9 bases sitting between them.